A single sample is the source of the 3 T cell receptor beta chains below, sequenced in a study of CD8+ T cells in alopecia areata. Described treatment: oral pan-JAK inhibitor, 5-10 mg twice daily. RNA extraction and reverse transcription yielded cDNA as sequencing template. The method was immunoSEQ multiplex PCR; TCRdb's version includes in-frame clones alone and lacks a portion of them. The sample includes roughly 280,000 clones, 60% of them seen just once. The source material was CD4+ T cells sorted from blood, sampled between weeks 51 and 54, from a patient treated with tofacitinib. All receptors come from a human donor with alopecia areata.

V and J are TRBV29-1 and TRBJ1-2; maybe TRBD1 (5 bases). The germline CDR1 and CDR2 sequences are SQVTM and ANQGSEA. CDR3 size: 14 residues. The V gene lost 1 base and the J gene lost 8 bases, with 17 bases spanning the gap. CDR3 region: CSVEAGSGPRGYTF. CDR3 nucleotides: TGCAGCGTTGAAGCCGGGTCGGGACCTCGGGGCTACACCTTC.

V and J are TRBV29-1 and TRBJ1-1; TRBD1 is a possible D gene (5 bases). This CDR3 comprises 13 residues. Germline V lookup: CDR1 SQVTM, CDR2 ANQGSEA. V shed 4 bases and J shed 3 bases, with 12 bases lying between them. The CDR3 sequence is CSVASGRDTEAFF. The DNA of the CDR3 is TGCAGCGTTGCATCAGGGAGGGACACTGAAGCTTTCTTT.

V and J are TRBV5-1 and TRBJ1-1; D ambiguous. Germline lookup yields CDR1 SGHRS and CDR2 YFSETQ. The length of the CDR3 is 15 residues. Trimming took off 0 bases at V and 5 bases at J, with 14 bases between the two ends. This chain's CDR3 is CASSLEPGRGTEAFF. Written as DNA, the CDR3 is TGCGCCAGCAGCTTGGAACCGGGGAGAGGGACTGAAGCTTTCTTT.